This record concerns one T cell receptor beta chain sequence. What this receptor recognizes is not known. The library was generated by the immunoSEQ multiplex PCR assay. The multiplex PCR relied on a mix of 60 forward primers for TCR Vbeta segments and 13 reverse primers for TCR Jbeta segments. A multiplex PCR assay on genomic DNA amplified the CDR3 region of rearranged TCR beta genes. The amplified TCR beta libraries were sequenced on the Illumina HiSeq System as 87-base-pair reads. The published analysis was carried out like this. In a later analysis, tens of millions of unique TCR beta chains were counted across the roughly 700 repertoires, and some 10 million of these chains were shared by at least two donors. Raw reads were error-corrected and collapsed into unique sequences with a nearest-neighbor algorithm that merged closely related sequences to remove PCR and sequencing errors. CDR3 sequences were aligned to IMGT reference sequences to assign V, D and J gene segments. For a sequence to be retained, a match of at least six nucleotides was required to both a V gene segment and a J gene segment. A rearrangement was called productive if the CDR3 had no stop codons and remained in frame with V and J, and every other rearrangement was called non-productive. CDR3 was defined by IMGT convention, running from the second conserved V-encoded cysteine to the conserved J-encoded phenylalanine. The earlier analysis of 500 to 650 of the donors excluded any sequence lacking an unambiguous match to a single V gene segment. In an earlier analysis of 500 to 750 of the donors, V segments were called functional above 56.7% productive rearrangements and were called segregating when the between-donor standard deviation exceeded 5%. To diagnose cytomegalovirus status from the catalog of TCR beta chain sequences, a statistical classification framework was built. In a later analysis, V and J genes were assigned by comparing TCR nucleotide sequences against IMGT/GENE-DB human TR gene sequences. A later analysis assigned CDR3 sequences and most-parsimonious VDJ recombination scenarios with the TCRdist pipeline. In a later analysis, each TCR beta chain was defined by its CDR3 amino acid sequence together with its V-gene family, and reads without a unique V-gene family were excluded. A later analysis removed 500 to 650 highly shared, low-generation-probability nucleotide sequences to deal with suspected cross-contamination and a sequencing artifact. A later analysis calculated a clonal expansion index for each public chain from normalized within-repertoire ranks of inferred template counts. In a later analysis, generation probabilities were computed using a VDJ recombination model fitted to out-of-frame rearrangements, and the results were checked against IGoR. In a later analysis, TCR-TCR, TCR-HLA and TCR-CMV co-occurrence was scored with hypergeometric tests, and a repertoire-size bias correction was applied to TCR pairs. In a later analysis, false discovery rates were estimated by permuting HLA or CMV assignments 20 times. A later analysis grouped co-occurring TCRs with DBSCAN, adding TCRdist sequence similarity when clustering within HLA-allele-positive subsets. For co-occurrence clustering, repertoires with fewer than 30,000 or more than 120,000 public chains were excluded, along with roughly 5 repertoires with anomalous nucleotide sharing. The table comes from immuneACCESS by way of TCRdb, which keeps in-frame sequences with V and J called. Part of the clones is missing from these tables; in studies checked, under half for an unresolved V gene and the rest for unknown reasons. The DNA gave D and trimming, while V, J and clone size come from that table. The sample's table covers about 96,000 clones. Of the sample, 3.4% is held by the ten largest clones.

As encoded in the germline V gene, CDR1 is MGHRA while CDR2 is YSYEKL. Counted from cysteine to phenylalanine, this CDR3 has 12 amino acids. The DNA shown is the 36-base CDR3, in frame from base 1. The junction carries 8 bases between V and J, which are trimmed by 0 bases and 11 bases respectively. The cohort was made up of approximately 670 healthy bone marrow donors. At the time of sampling, every cohort member was nominally healthy, though immune exposures that went unrecorded were likely present. The donor was CMV seronegative and was included in the group of around 320 seronegative cohort members. Each donor provided a peripheral blood sample, and peripheral blood mononuclear cells were used for TCR beta sequencing. The Qiagen DNeasy Blood Extraction Kit was used to extract genomic DNA from the blood cell samples. The data originate from a study of cytomegalovirus exposure and HLA in healthy donors (dated by TCRdb to 2016 to 2017). About the investigation overall: An earlier analysis of approximately 550 of the donors reported more than 250 Gb of sequence data and roughly 110 million unique TCR beta sequences from some 180 million T cells. The study profiled the T cell repertoires of more than 500 subjects by immunosequencing and related them to cytomegalovirus serostatus. Genome-wide SNP genotypes for about 55% of the 666 donors were used in a later genetic analysis, which treated that subset as a discovery cohort. Across some 400 genotyped donors of the cohort, an average of about 240,000 unique TCR beta nucleotide sequences per donor were sequenced, and 15% to 20% of those sequences were non-productive. Alongside the repertoire data, information on donor age, sex, ethnicity and CMV serostatus was compiled. Of the 350 to 450 genotyped donors, about 84% fell in the genetic ancestry cluster associated with self-reported Caucasian donors. All discovery cohort repertoires had been generated on a single sequencing platform. Rather than using new phenotypic data, the later analysis identified candidate immune exposures from TCR beta sequences and from how often those sequences occurred across donors. HLA typing covered class I and class II loci at four-digit resolution. About 300 gigabases of sequencing data and tens of millions of unique TCR sequences were included in an early release covering about 700 HLA-typed donors. In a later analysis, previously published TCR beta repertoires from fewer than 750 donors were re-analyzed and high-resolution HLA genotyping was added so that TCR occurrence patterns could be studied. The aim of the study was to test whether cataloging public T cell receptors could identify signatures of past pathogen exposure. About five DR-DQ haplotypes were handled as single units for association and clustering, since linkage in the cohort was strong. The number of typed donors differed by locus: about 620-630 for A, B, C, DRB1 and DQB1; approximately 530 for DQA1; around 580 for DPA1; and some 450 for DPB1. The study combined high-throughput TCR immunosequencing, statistical association of individual TCRs with disease status, and machine learning to predict cytomegalovirus infection status. A separate validation cohort of approximately 120 different subjects was used in addition to the approximately 640-subject first cohort. In an earlier analysis of 500 to 650 of the donors, high-throughput TCR beta sequencing was used to judge whether each TCR beta V gene segment behaved as functional or pseudogenic. Results and caveats for the whole study, not just this receptor: Linkage disequilibrium might explain the correlated functional status among segregating V segments, but an unknown experimental factor could not be ruled out. The authors suggested that the approach could potentially be extended to other disease states and immunological phenotypes. This cohort had only TCR beta chains sequenced, and the lack of alpha or paired-chain data limited which features could be detected. An association between a missense DCLRE1C variant and V-gene and J-gene trimming of TCR beta chains was found in a later genetic analysis and replicated in an independent cohort. HLA typing was unavailable for some donors at each locus, so association tests used only the typed subset. In a later analysis, the rate of TCR association differed among HLA loci, with DRB1 alleles having the most associated TCRs and HLA-C alleles having the fewest. Cytomegalovirus status was reported to be diagnosed by the classifier with high specificity and sensitivity in both the original and validation cohorts. Because counts were too low, 15 to 20 rarely observed V segments, including chromosome 9 orphons, were excluded from the earlier analysis of 587 of the donors. A later analysis found that HLA-associated TCR beta chains were more clonally expanded and had lower generation probabilities than equally common non-associated chains. A total of 164 TCR beta chains were listed by the study as associated with cytomegalovirus. In an earlier analysis of roughly 500 of the donors, most TCR beta V segments appeared in productive rearrangements about 87% or about 30% of the time, broadly matching IMGT annotations. While some public TCRs were present in many individuals, most TCR sequences turned up only very rarely across donors. Sequencing depth was assumed to be roughly uniform across donors in the presence/absence analyses, though that assumption may not hold. A further reported finding was that TCR beta sequences accurately predicted the HLA-A and HLA-B alleles for most subjects in the first cohort. Most CMV-associated TCR beta chains appeared to be HLA-restricted in a later analysis, and the HLA associations seemed to be driven largely by CMV exposure. A cluster of highly shared sequence variants was judged likely to be a technical artifact of the sequencing pipeline. According to a later analysis, parvovirus B19, influenza, CMV and Epstein-Barr virus appeared linked to several top co-occurrence clusters. Assigning TCR associations to individual alleles was difficult when HLA alleles, especially DR and DQ, strongly co-occurred. CMV serostatus was the only immune exposure information available for the cohort. Three of the identified cytomegalovirus-associated TCR beta chains were confirmed in vitro to be specific for cytomegalovirus antigens. At a false discovery rate of 0.05, a later analysis linked under 20,000 TCR beta sequences to specific HLA alleles. The 87-base-pair reads could not distinguish some IMGT-functional V segments, including TRBV6-2 and TRBV6-3, so those segments were excluded. A later genetic analysis reported fewer N-insertions in productive TCRs among donors in an Asian-associated ancestry cluster than the 666-donor mean.

The sequence was obtained from a woman between 25 and 40 years old in good health and CMV-seronegative. The chain is encoded by TRBV4-1 joined to TRBJ2-1, and TRBD2 may be the D gene, going by 6 matching bases. The sample consisted of PBMCs. The CDR3 protein sequence reads: CASSQDGSKQFF. The sequenced DNA: TGCGCCAGCAGCCAAGACGGGAGCAAGCAGTTCTTC.